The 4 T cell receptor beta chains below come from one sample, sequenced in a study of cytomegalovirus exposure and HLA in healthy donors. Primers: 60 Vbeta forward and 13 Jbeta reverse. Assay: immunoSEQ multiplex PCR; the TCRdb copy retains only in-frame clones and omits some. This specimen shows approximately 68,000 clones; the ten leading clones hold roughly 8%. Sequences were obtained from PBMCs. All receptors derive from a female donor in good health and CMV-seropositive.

In nucleotides, the CDR3 is TGTGCCAGCAGTATAGGACAGGGTGGCCCCGGTGAGCAGTTCTTC. Amino acids: CASSIGQGGPGEQFF. V and J are TRBV6-5 and TRBJ2-1; 8 bases match TRBD1. There are 15 residues in the CDR3. Trimming took 5 bases from V and 9 from J; bases not matched to a gene: 12. Germline CDR1 MNHEY, CDR2 SVGAGI.

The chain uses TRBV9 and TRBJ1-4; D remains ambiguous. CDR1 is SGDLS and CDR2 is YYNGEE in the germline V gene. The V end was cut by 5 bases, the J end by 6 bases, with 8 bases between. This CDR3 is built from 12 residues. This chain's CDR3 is CASSGPDEKLFF. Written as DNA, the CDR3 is TGTGCCAGCAGTGGGCCAGATGAAAAACTGTTTTTT.

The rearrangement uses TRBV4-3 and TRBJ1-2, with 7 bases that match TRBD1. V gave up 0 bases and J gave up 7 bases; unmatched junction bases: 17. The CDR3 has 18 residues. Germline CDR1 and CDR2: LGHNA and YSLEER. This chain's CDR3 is CASSQDFTGQLIFGGYTF. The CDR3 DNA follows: TGCGCCAGCAGCCAAGATTTTACGGGACAGCTGATTTTTGGTGGCTACACCTTC.

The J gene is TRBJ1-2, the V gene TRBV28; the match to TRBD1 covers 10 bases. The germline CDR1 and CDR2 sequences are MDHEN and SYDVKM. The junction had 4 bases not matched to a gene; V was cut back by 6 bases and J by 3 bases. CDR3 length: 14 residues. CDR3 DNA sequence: TGTGCCAGCAGAGCGACAGGGGGCGACTATGGCTACACCTTC. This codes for CASRATGGDYGYTF.